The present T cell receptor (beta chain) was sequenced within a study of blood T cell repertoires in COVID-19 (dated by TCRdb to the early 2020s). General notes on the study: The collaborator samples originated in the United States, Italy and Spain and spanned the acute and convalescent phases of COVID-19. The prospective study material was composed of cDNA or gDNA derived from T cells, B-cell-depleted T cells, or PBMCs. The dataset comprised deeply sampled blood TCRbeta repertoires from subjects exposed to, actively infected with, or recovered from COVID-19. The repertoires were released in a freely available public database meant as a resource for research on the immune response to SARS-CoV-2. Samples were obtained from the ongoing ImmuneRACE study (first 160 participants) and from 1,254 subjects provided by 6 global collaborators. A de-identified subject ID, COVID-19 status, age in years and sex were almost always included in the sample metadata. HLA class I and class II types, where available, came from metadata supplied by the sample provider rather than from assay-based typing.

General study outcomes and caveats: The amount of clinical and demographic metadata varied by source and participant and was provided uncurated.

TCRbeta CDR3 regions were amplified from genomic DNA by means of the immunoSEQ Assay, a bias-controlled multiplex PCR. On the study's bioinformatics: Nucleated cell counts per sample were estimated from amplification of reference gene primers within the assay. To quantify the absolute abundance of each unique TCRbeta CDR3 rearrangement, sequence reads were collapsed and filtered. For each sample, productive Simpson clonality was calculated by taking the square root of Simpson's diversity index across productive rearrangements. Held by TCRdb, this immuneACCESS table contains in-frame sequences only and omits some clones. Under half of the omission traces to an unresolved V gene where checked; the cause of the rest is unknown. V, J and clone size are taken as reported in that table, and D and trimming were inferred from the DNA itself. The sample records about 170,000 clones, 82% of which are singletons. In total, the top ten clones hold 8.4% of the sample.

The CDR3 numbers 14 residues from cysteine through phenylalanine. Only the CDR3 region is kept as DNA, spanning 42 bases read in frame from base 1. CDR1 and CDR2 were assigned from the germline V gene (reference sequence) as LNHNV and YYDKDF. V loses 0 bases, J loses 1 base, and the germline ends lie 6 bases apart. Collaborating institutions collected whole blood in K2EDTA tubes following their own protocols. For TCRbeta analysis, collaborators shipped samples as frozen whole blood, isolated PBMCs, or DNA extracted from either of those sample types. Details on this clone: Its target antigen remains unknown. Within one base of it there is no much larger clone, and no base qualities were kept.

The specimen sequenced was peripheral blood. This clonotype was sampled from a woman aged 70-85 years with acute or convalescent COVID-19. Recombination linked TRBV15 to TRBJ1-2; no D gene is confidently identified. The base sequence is TGTGCCACCAGCAGAGATTCGGTTAACTATGGCTACACCTTC. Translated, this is CATSRDSVNYGYTF.